These 27 T cell receptor beta chains were sequenced from one sample in a study of beta chain features in type 1 diabetes (dated 2018 in TCRdb). What the research found in general, with its limitations: Type 1 diabetes patients showed a moderate but significant shortening of TCRB CDR3 length in all four CD4+ subsets.

These receptors' targets are unknown. Preparation of the library involved the immunoSEQ multiplex PCR assay. The entire amount of isolated RNA was reverse transcribed using the High Capacity cDNA Reverse Transcription Kit, so the sequenced TCRB transcripts were expressed ones. In TCRdb, the immuneACCESS table is reduced to in-frame sequences with V and J assigned. These tables do not hold every clone; where another copy was compared, an unresolved V gene accounts for under half, and the others remain unexplained. The sample table shows a few hundred thousand clones, and roughly a tenth are seen once. Roughly 0.6% of the sample comes from the top ten. Sequencing was performed on central memory CD4+ T cells from blood. These receptors came from a man aged 25-45 years with type 1 diabetes.

The chain recombines TRBV6-5 with TRBJ2-7, with 10 bases aligning to TRBD1. J was trimmed by 3 bases and V by 6 bases; bases with no gene match: 5. Germline values: CDR1 MNHEY, CDR2 SVGAGI. The CDR3 has 14 amino acids. CDR3 bases: TGTGCCAGCAGCTTACGGGACAGGGGCTACGAGCAGTACTTC. Protein: CASSLRDRGYEQYF.

The chain uses TRBV5-1 and TRBJ1-2, with D uncertain. Germline loops: CDR1 SGHRS, CDR2 YFSETQ. The CDR3 spans 12 residues. The V gene lost 0 bases and the J gene lost 8 bases, with 8 bases spanning the gap. CDR3 loop: CASSLAGNGYTF. The CDR3, as DNA: TGCGCCAGCAGCTTGGCAGGAAACGGCTACACCTTC.

This clone was counted between two and nine times. The genes are TRBV7-9 and TRBJ1-3; unclear D gene. This CDR3 contains 15 residues. Germline loops: CDR1 SEHNR, CDR2 FQNEAQ (reference sequence). With 5 bases removed from V and 2 bases from J, the gap between germline ends came to 13 bases. The CDR3 loop reads CASSPGLLTGNTIYF. The CDR3 bases are TGTGCCAGCAGCCCCGGACTGCTAACTGGAAACACCATATATTTT. Full variable domain (outside the CDR3, taken from reference TRBV7-9 and TRBJ1-3): DTGVSQNPRHKITKRGQNVTFRCDPISEHNRLYWYRQTLGQGPEFLTYFQNEAQLEKSRLLSDRFSAERPKGSFSTLEIQRTEQGDSAMYLCASSPGLLTGNTIYFGEGSWLTVV.

This clone appeared a few times. This CDR3 is CASSLYQHNLPDTQYF. Here the CDR3 DNA reads TGCGCCAGCAGCTTGTATCAGCACAACCTACCAGATACGCAGTATTTT. V is TRBV5-1 and J is TRBJ2-3; D is undetermined. The V end was cut by 1 base, the J end by 4 bases, with 16 bases between. The germline gives CDR1 SGHRS, CDR2 YFSETQ. This CDR3 has 16 residues.

This clone was counted only a few times. The chain carries TRBV6-1 and TRBJ1-5; 9 bases are a match to TRBD1. The CDR3 extends over 18 amino acids. Trimming at V came to 0 bases and at J to 4 bases, leaving 10 bases not matched to a gene. Germline V CDR1 and CDR2: MNHNS, SASEGT. CDR3 sequence (DNA): TGTGCCAGCAGTGAAGCGGCAAGAGGACAGGGGAGAAATCAGCCCCAGCATTTT. This sequence encodes CASSEAARGQGRNQPQHF.

The chain joins TRBV5-4 to TRBJ2-5, with D uncertain. The CDR3 has 14 amino acids. The V end was cut by 0 bases, the J end by 2 bases, with 8 bases between. CDR1 is SGHNT, CDR2 YYREEE, per germline (reference sequence). The CDR3 DNA follows: TGTGCCAGCAGCTTGGGGTTGAAACAAGAGACCCAGTACTTC. It codes for CASSLGLKQETQYF.

The chain has TRBV9 and TRBJ2-2; tentatively, D is TRBD1 (5 bases). Germline V gene sequence: CDR1 SGDLS, CDR2 YYNGEE. V lost 3 bases to trimming and J lost 3 bases, with 9 bases between them. There are 14 residues in the CDR3. CDR3 sequence (DNA): TGTGCCAGCAGCGCGCTGACAGACACCGGGGAGCTGTTTTTT. This sequence encodes CASSALTDTGELFF.

On this clone itself: No conserved phenylalanine or tryptophan ends this CDR3, so it is likely a read error. It is unclear where the CDR3 begins or ends on the DNA, so no DNA is shown, and the CDR3 is as TCRdb lists it. The CDR3 protein is CASRNGTSR. This chain joins TRBV27 and TRBJ2-7. Germline V gene data show CDR1 as MNHEY and CDR2 as SMNVEV (reference sequence). With termini counted, the CDR3 has 9 amino acids.

This clone was counted a single time. The V call is TRBV7-8, the J call TRBJ2-1; tentative D call: TRBD1 (5 bases). The germline CDR1 and CDR2 sequences are SGHVS and FQNEAQ. The V gene lost 0 bases and the J gene lost 8 bases, with 8 bases spanning the gap. The CDR3 length is 13 residues. In DNA form, the CDR3 reads TGTGCCAGCAGCTTAGCACAGGCTCATGAGCAGTTCTTC. As protein: CASSLAQAHEQFF.

With respect to this clone: Different DNA sequences within this sample yield the same CDR3. The chain has TRBV6-5 and TRBJ2-7; D possibly corresponds to TRBD1 (5 bases). Per the germline V gene, CDR1 is MNHEY and CDR2 is SVGAGI. Trimming removed 6 bases at V and 2 bases at J, with 8 bases between. CDR3 length equals 12 residues. The CDR3 DNA reads TGTGCCAGCAGGGACACCACCTACGAGCAGTACTTC. It codes for CASRDTTYEQYF.

This clone appeared a few times. V gene TRBV19 combines with J gene TRBJ1-5; no clear D. The CDR3 covers 15 residues. From germline, CDR1 is LNHDA and CDR2 SQIVND (reference sequence). Trimming shortened V by 2 bases and J by 3 bases, and 11 bases separated the two germline ends. In nucleotides, the CDR3 is TGTGCCAGTAGTATAACCGCCGCCTCCAATCAGCCCCAGCATTTT. Amino acid sequence: CASSITAASNQPQHF.

This chain links TRBV5-1 with TRBJ2-7; TRBD1 matches at 10 bases. CDR1 SGHRS and CDR2 YFSETQ come from the germline V gene. After removal of 2 bases from V and 4 bases from J, the junction contained 9 bases not matched to a gene. CDR3 length: 16 residues. The CDR3 region is CASSLLGTGVEYEQYF. For the CDR3, the DNA is TGCGCCAGCAGCTTACTAGGGACAGGGGTAGAGTACGAGCAGTACTTC.

This chain joins TRBV15 and TRBJ2-3; D possibly matches TRBD1 or TRBD2 (5 bases each). Between the trimmed V and J ends, which lost 4 bases and 4 bases, there was a span of 9 bases. CDR3 length: 13 amino acids. CDR1 is LNHNV and CDR2 is YYDKDF in the germline V gene (reference sequence). The CDR3 reads CATSKGDADTQYF. The CDR3 bases are TGTGCCACCAGCAAAGGGGACGCAGATACGCAGTATTTT.

The rearrangement joins TRBV15 to TRBJ1-1; no firm D call. CDR1 and CDR2 (germline): LNHNV, YYDKDF (reference sequence). V was pared by 1 base and J by 1 base, with 7 bases between. The CDR3 has 14 amino acids. CDR3 bases: TGTGCCACCAGCAGAGCACGGTCGAACACTGAAGCTTTCTTT. It yields the protein CATSRARSNTEAFF.

There are a few counts of this clone. V and J are TRBV6-1 and TRBJ1-4; D remains ambiguous. The CDR3 sequence is 12 residues long. The V gene lost 1 base and the J gene lost 7 bases, with 4 bases spanning the gap. Germline V gene sequence: CDR1 MNHNS, CDR2 SASEGT. The CDR3 nucleotides read TGTGCCAGCAGTGAAGGTCGTGAAAAACTGTTTTTT. Protein sequence: CASSEGREKLFF.

This rearrangement joins TRBV28 to TRBJ2-4, with TRBD1 as a possible D gene (6 bases). CDR1 is MDHEN, CDR2 SYDVKM, per germline. V was shortened by 4 bases and J by 1 base, with 17 bases between the two germline ends. The CDR3 runs to 17 residues. In nucleotides, the CDR3 is TGTGCCAGCAGTTCCCCAGGGGCAGTGGACGCCAAAAACATTCAGTACTTC. It is translated as CASSSPGAVDAKNIQYF.

This clone was found a few times. The identical CDR3 is also encoded by other nucleotide sequences in the sample. This chain connects TRBV2 to TRBJ1-2; 9 bases fit TRBD1. The V gene end was trimmed by 6 bases and the J gene end by 1 base; junction bases not matched to a gene: 3. Germline V gene sequence: CDR1 SNHLY, CDR2 FYNNEI. There are 14 residues in the CDR3. The CDR3 region is CASRDRGYNYGYTF. The DNA of the CDR3 is TGTGCCAGCAGGGACAGGGGATATAACTATGGCTACACCTTC.

This chain links TRBV7-2 with TRBJ2-6; D uncertain. CDR3 length equals 16 residues. CDR1 and CDR2 from the germline V gene are SGHTA and FQGNSA. Trimming shortened V by 2 bases and J by 1 base, and 9 bases separated the two germline ends. CDR3: CASSLSLGSGANVLTF. CDR3 nucleotide sequence: TGTGCCAGCAGCTTAAGTTTGGGTTCTGGGGCCAACGTCCTGACTTTC.

The V and J genes are TRBV28 and TRBJ1-5; D gene ambiguous. There are 15 residues in the CDR3. Trimming removed 3 bases at V and 2 bases at J, with 11 bases between. In germline, CDR1 is MDHEN, CDR2 SYDVKM. CDR3 in DNA: TGTGCCAGCAGTTTCGCGCAGTCTCGCAATCAGCCCCAGCATTTT. Amino acid sequence: CASSFAQSRNQPQHF. The complete variable domain, with remaining parts taken from reference TRBV28 and TRBJ1-5, reads DVKVTQSSRYLVKRTGEKVFLECVQDMDHENMFWYRQDPGLGLRLIYFSYDVKMKEKGDIPEGYSVSREKKERFSLILESASTNQTSMYLCASSFAQSRNQPQHFGDGTRLSIL.

The genes are TRBV6-5 and TRBJ2-5; D ambiguous. CDR3 length: 13 residues. In germline, CDR1 is MNHEY, CDR2 SVGAGI. Trimming took off 6 bases at V and 2 bases at J, with 10 bases between the two ends. The CDR3 region has the DNA TGTGCCAGCAGAAAGTGGGTACAAGAGACCCAGTACTTC. It yields the protein CASRKWVQETQYF.

This chain uses TRBV5-1 with TRBJ1-4; no reliable D call. Trimming cost V 0 bases and J 2 bases, with 11 bases left between them. Germline V gene sequence: CDR1 SGHRS, CDR2 YFSETQ. The CDR3 consists of 16 residues. CDR3 sequence reads: CASSLGALGTNEKLFF. DNA for the CDR3: TGCGCCAGCAGCTTGGGAGCCCTCGGCACTAATGAAAAACTGTTTTTT.

In its sample, this clone was seen a few times. The chain recombines TRBV7-9 with TRBJ1-2; 9 nucleotides line up with TRBD1. V dropped 5 bases and J dropped 5; count of bases not matched to a gene: 3. Germline V gene data show CDR1 as SEHNR and CDR2 as FQNEAQ (reference sequence). This CDR3 comprises 13 residues. CDR3 DNA sequence: TGTGCCAGCAGCCAAGGACAGGGGTATGGCTACACCTTC. Encoded protein: CASSQGQGYGYTF.

This clone was found a few times. This chain uses TRBV6-6 with TRBJ2-5; possible D gene TRBD2, 6 bases. Germline loops: CDR1 MNHNY, CDR2 SVGAGI (reference sequence). The V and J ends lost 2 bases and 3 bases respectively, with 7 bases between them. This CDR3 comprises 13 residues. CDR3 protein: CASSYRREETQYF. CDR3 DNA: TGTGCCAGCAGTTACAGGAGGGAAGAGACCCAGTACTTC.

This clone was seen a few times. V gene TRBV7-2 combines with J gene TRBJ2-7; 7 bases map to TRBD2. Trimming removed 1 base from V and 4 bases from J; junction bases left unmatched: 4. The CDR3 extends over 14 amino acids. Germline CDR1 SGHTA, CDR2 FQGNSA. The CDR3 spells CASSLEPGGYEQYF. CDR3 in DNA: TGTGCCAGCAGCTTAGAGCCGGGGGGATACGAGCAGTACTTC.

This clone was counted between two and nine times. V gene TRBV10-2 combines with J gene TRBJ2-7; D unresolved. The CDR3 length is 14 residues. CDR1 and CDR2 from the germline V gene are WSHSY and SAAADI. V lost 0 bases and J lost 4, with 10 bases in between. As DNA, the CDR3 is TGCGCCAGCAGTGAGTCGACTCCATTTTACGAGCAGTACTTC. As protein: CASSESTPFYEQYF.

This clone was recorded a few times. The chain couples TRBV7-2 to TRBJ1-3; the D is unclear. Trimming shortened V by 1 base and J by 2 bases, and 3 bases separated the two germline ends. The CDR3 totals 13 residues. Germline CDR1 is SGHTA and CDR2 is FQGNSA. The CDR3 region has the DNA TGTGCCAGCAGCTTAGACCCTGGAAACACCATATATTTT. Its protein product is CASSLDPGNTIYF.

The V call is TRBV6-5, the J call TRBJ1-4, with D possibly TRBD1 on 6 matching bases. The CDR3 is 14 amino acids. V shed 5 bases and J shed 0 bases, with 7 bases lying between them. The germline V gene encodes CDR1 MNHEY and CDR2 SVGAGI. CDR3 protein: CASSRTATNEKLFF. The CDR3 nucleotides read TGTGCCAGCAGTCGGACAGCAACTAATGAAAAACTGTTTTTT.